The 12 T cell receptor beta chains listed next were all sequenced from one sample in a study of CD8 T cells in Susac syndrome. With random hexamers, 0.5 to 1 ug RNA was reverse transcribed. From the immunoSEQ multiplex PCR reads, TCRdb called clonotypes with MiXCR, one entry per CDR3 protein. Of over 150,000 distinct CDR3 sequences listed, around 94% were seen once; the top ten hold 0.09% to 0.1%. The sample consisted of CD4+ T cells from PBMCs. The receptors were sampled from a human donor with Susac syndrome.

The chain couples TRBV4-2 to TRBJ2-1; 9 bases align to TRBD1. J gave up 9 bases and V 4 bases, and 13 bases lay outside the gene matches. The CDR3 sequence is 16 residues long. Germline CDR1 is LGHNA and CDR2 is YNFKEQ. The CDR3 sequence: CASSRDGGQGVGEQFF. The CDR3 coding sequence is TGTGCCAGCAGCCGGGACGGGGGACAGGGCGTTGGTGAGCAGTTCTTC.

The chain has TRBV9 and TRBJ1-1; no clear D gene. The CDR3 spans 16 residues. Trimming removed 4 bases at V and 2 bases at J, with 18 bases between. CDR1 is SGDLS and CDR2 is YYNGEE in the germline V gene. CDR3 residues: CASSHGVGLTNTEAFF. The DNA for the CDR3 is TGTGCCAGCAGCCACGGGGTCGGACTTACCAACACTGAAGCTTTCTTT. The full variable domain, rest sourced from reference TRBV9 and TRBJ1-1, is DSGVTQTPKHLITATGQRVTLRCSPRSGDLSVYWYQQSLDQGLQFLIQYYNGEERAKGNILERFSAQQFPDLHSELNLSSLELGDSALYFCASSHGVGLTNTEAFFGQGTRLTVV.

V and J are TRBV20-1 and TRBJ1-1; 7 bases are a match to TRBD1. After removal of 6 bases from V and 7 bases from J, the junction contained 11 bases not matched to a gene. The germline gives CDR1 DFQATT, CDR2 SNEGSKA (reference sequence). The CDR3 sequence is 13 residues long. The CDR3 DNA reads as TGCAGTGCACCTGCGGCAGGGGGAATTGAAGCTTTCTTT. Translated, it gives CSAPAAGGIEAFF.

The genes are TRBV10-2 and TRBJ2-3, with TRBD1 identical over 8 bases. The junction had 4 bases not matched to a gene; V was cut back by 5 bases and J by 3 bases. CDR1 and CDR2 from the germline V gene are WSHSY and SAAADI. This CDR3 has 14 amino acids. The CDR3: CASSRQGKTDTQYF. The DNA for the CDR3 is TGCGCCAGCAGTAGACAGGGGAAGACAGATACGCAGTATTTT.

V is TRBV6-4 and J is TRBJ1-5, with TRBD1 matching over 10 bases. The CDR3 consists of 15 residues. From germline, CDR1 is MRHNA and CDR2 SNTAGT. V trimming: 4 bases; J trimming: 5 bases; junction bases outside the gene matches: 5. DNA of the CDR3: TGTGCCAGCAGTGTACGGGACAGGGGAGATCAGCCCCAGCATTTT. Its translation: CASSVRDRGDQPQHF.

CDR3 loop: CASRRPGQQNYGYTF. Written as DNA, the CDR3 is TGTGCCAGTAGGCGACCGGGACAGCAGAACTATGGCTACACCTTC. This rearrangement joins TRBV19 to TRBJ1-2; TRBD1 matches 7 bases. This CDR3 has 15 residues. V shed 6 bases and J 2 bases; nucleotides not matched to a gene: 9. Looked up from germline, CDR1 is LNHDA and CDR2 is SQIVND (reference sequence).

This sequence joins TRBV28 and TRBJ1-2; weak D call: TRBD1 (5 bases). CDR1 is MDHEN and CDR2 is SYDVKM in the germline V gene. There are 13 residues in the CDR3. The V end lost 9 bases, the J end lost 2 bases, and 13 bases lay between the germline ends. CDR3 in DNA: TGTGCCAGTCGGGACTTCGGGAACTATGGCTACACCTTC. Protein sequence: CASRDFGNYGYTF.

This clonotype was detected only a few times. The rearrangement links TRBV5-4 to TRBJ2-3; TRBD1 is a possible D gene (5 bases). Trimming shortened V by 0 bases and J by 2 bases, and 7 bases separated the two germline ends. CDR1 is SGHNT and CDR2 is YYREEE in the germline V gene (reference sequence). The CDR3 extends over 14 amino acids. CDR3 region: CASSLGRATDTQYF. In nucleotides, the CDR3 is TGTGCCAGCAGCTTGGGCAGGGCCACAGATACGCAGTATTTT.

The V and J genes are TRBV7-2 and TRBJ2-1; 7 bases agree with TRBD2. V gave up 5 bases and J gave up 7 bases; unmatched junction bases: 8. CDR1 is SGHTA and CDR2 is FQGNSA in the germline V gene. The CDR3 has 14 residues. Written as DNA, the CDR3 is TGTGCCAGCAGCCCCGTTTTTAGCGGGAATGAGCAGTTCTTC. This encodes CASSPVFSGNEQFF.

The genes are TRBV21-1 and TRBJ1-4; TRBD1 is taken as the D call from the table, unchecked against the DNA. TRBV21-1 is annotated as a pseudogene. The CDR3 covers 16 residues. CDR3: CASSKDGGGRGEKLFF. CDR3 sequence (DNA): TGTGCCAGCAGCAAAGATGGGGGGGGCCGTGGTGAAAAACTGTTTTTT.

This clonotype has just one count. The CDR3 coding sequence is TGTGCCAGCAGCCGACTTAGGGGGGTGAGCACAGATACGCAGTATTTT. It specifies CASSRLRGVSTDTQYF. The rearrangement links TRBV2 to TRBJ2-3, with D possibly called TRBD1 or TRBD2 (6 bases each). The CDR3 has 16 amino acids. CDR1 SNHLY and CDR2 FYNNEI come from the germline V gene. The ends were cut back, 6 bases at V and 0 bases at J, with 16 bases in the middle.

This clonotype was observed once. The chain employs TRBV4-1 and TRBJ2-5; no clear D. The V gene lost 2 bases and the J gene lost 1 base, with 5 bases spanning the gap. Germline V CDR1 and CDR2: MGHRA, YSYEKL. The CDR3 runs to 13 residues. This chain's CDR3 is CASSQRPQETQYF. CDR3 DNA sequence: TGCGCCAGCAGCCAAAGGCCCCAAGAGACCCAGTACTTC.